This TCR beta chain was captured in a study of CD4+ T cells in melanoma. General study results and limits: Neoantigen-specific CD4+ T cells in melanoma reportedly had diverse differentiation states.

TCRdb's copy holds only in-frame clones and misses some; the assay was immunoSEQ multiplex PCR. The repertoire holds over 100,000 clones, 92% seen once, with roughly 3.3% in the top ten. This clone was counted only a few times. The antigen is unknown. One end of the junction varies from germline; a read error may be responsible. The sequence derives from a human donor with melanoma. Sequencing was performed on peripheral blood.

This chain's CDR3 is CASSLQGASSSEQYF. CDR3 in DNA: TGCGCCAGCAGCTTGCAGGGGGCCTCTTCCTCCGAGCAGTACTTC. This chain connects TRBV5-1 to TRBJ2-7; 8 positions agree with TRBD1. Per the germline V gene, CDR1 is SGHRS and CDR2 is YFSETQ. The CDR3 covers 15 residues. The entire variable domain, with the rest obtained from reference TRBV5-1 and TRBJ2-7, is as follows: KAGVTQTPRYLIKTRGQQVTLSCSPISGHRSVSWYQQTPGQGLQFLFEYFSETQRNKGNFPGRFSGRQFSNSRSEMNVSTLELGDSALYLCASSLQGASSSEQYFGPGTRLTVT.